The next 4 T cell receptor beta chains were all read from a single sample in a study of cytomegalovirus exposure and HLA in healthy donors. PCR primers comprised 60 Vbeta and 13 Jbeta primers. Sequenced by immunoSEQ multiplex PCR; TCRdb stores in-frame clones only, minus some. The sample has some 140,000 clones; 70% to 75% are singletons. Sequencing was performed on PBMCs. Source of these receptors: a middle-aged woman in good health and CMV-seronegative.

This clone came up a few times. The CDR3 reads CASSETGGLNSPLHF. The CDR3 bases are TGTGCCAGCAGCGAAACAGGTGGCCTGAATTCACCCCTCCACTTT. The rearrangement links TRBV9 to TRBJ1-6, with D perhaps matching TRBD1 (5 bases). With 3 bases removed from V and 7 bases from J, the gap between germline ends came to 14 bases. The CDR3 contains 15 residues. Germline V gene sequence: CDR1 SGDLS, CDR2 YYNGEE.

The J gene is TRBJ1-2, the V gene TRBV2; 7 bases map to TRBD1. Unmatched junction bases numbered 6, after V lost 10 bases and J lost 4 bases. The CDR3 totals 12 residues. The germline V gene encodes CDR1 SNHLY and CDR2 FYNNEI. CDR3 amino acids: CATWTGPYGYTF. CDR3 nucleotide sequence: TGTGCCACCTGGACAGGTCCCTATGGCTACACCTTC.

Written as DNA, the CDR3 is TGTGCCAGCAGTTACACAATAAACACCGGGGAGCTGTTTTTT. Translated: CASSYTINTGELFF. This chain uses TRBV6-5 with TRBJ2-2; D gene ambiguous. This CDR3 has 14 residues. CDR1 is MNHEY, CDR2 SVGAGI, per germline. V lost 2 bases and J lost 2, with 6 bases in between.

The genes are TRBV5-1 and TRBJ2-7; weak D call: TRBD1 (7 bases). The CDR3 length is 20 residues. V was cut by 2 bases and J by 1 base, with 28 bases left in between. Germline lookup yields CDR1 SGHRS and CDR2 YFSETQ. CDR3 nucleotides: TGCGCCAGCAGCTTCCAACCTTCAGGTCAGGGGGGCGTAGGGTCCTACGAGCAGTACTTC. Its translation: CASSFQPSGQGGVGSYEQYF.